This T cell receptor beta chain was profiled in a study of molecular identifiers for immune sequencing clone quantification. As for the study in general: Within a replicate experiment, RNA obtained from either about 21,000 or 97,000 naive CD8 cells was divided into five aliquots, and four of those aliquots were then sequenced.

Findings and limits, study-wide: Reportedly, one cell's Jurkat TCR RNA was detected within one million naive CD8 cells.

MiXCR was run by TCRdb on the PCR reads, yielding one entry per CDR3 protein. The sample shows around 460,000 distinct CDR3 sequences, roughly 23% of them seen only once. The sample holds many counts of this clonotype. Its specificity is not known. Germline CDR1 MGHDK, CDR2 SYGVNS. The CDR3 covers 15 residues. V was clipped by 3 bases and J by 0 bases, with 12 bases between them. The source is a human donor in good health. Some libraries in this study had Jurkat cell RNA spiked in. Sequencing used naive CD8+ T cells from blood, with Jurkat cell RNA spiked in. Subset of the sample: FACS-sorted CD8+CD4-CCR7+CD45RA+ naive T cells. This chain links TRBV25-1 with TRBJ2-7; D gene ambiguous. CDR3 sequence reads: CASSDPSRPSYEQYF. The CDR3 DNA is TGTGCCAGCAGTGATCCCAGCAGGCCCTCCTACGAGCAGTACTTC.